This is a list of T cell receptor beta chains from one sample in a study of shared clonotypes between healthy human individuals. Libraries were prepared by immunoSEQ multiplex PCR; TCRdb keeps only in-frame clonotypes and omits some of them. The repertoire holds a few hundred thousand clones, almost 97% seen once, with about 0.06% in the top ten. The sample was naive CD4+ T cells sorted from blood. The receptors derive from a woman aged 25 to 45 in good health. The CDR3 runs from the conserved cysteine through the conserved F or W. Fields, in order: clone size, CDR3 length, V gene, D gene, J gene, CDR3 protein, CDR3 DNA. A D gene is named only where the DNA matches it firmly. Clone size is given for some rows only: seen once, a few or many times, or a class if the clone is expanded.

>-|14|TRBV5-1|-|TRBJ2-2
CASSSTLNTGELFF
TGCGCCAGCAGCTCTACGCTGAACACCGGGGAGCTGTTTTTT
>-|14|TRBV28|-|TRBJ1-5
CASSFMRGNQPQHF
TGTGCCAGCAGTTTCATGAGGGGCAATCAGCCCCAGCATTTT
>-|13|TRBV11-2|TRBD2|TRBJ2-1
CASSTGLANEQFF
TGTGCCAGCAGCACCGGACTAGCCAATGAGCAGTTCTTC
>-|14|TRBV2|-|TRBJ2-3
CASNVGGSKDTQYF
TGTGCCAGCAACGTCGGCGGGTCCAAAGATACGCAGTATTTT
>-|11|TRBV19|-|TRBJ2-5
CASSSKETQYF
TGTGCCAGTAGCTCAAAAGAGACCCAGTACTTC
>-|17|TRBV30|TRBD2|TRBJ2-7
CAWSKRTSGREGYEQYF
TGTGCCTGGAGCAAACGGACTAGCGGGAGAGAGGGTTACGAGCAGTACTTC
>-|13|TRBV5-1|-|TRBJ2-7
CASSLESSYEQYF
TGCGCCAGCAGCTTGGAAAGCTCCTACGAGCAGTACTTC
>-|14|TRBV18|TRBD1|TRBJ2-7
CASSADRGLGEQYF
TGTGCCAGCTCAGCGGACAGGGGTTTGGGCGAGCAGTACTTC
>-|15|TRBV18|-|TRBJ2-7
CASSSTLGQIYEQYF
TGTGCCAGCTCAAGTACCCTCGGACAGATCTACGAGCAGTACTTC
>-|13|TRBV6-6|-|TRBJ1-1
CASSPGWNTEAFF
TGTGCCAGCAGCCCCGGGTGGAACACTGAAGCTTTCTTT
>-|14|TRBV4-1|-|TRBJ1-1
CASSQDLDSGEAFF
TGCGCCAGCAGCCAAGATCTTGATTCGGGTGAAGCTTTCTTT
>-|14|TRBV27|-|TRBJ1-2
CASSPLGVNYGYTF
TGTGCCAGCAGCCCCCTAGGGGTTAACTATGGCTACACCTTC
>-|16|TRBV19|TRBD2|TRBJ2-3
CASSFTSGYSTNTQYF
TGTGCCAGTAGTTTCACTAGCGGCTACAGCACAAATACGCAGTATTTT
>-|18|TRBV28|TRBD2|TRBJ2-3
CASSSSGRASDHTDTQYF
TGTGCCAGCAGTTCAAGCGGGAGGGCCTCTGACCACACAGATACGCAGTATTTT
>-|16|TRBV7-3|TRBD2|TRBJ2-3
CASSRGLAGVVDTQYF
TGTGCCAGCAGCAGGGGACTAGCGGGAGTGGTGGATACGCAGTATTTT
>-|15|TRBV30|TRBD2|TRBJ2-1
CAWSVGSPAGYEQFF
TGTGCCTGGAGTGTGGGGTCTCCAGCGGGATATGAGCAGTTCTTC
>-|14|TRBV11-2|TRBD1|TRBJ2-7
CASSPGQGEEEQYF
TGTGCCAGCAGCCCCGGACAGGGAGAAGAGGAGCAGTACTTC
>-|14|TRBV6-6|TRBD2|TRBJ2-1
CASSYKAGVNEQFF
TGTGCCAGCAGTTACAAAGCGGGGGTCAATGAGCAGTTCTTC
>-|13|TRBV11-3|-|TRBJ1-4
CASSQSSGEKLFF
TGTGCCAGCAGTCAGTCCTCTGGTGAAAAACTGTTTTTT
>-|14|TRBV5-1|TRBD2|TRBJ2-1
CASNVPGLVVEQFF
TGCGCCAGCAACGTCCCGGGACTAGTCGTTGAGCAGTTCTTC
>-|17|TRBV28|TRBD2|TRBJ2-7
CASSNPPSAGDSYEQYF
TGTGCCAGCAGCAACCCCCCCTCAGCGGGAGACTCCTACGAGCAGTACTTC
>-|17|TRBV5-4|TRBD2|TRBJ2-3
CASSPRLAGGSTDTQYF
TGTGCCAGCAGCCCCCGACTAGCGGGAGGTTCAACAGATACGCAGTATTTT
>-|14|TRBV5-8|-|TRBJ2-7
CASKATSSLHEQYF
TGTGCCAGCAAGGCGACTAGTTCCCTCCACGAGCAGTACTTC
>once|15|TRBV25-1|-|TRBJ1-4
CASSPTGSENEKLFF
TGTGCCAGCAGTCCTACAGGTTCTGAGAATGAAAAACTGTTTTTT
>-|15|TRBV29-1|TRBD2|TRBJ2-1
CSAGRASGMLNEQFF
TGCAGCGCCGGTCGGGCTAGCGGGATGTTGAATGAGCAGTTCTTC
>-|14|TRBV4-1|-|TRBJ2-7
CASSQVGAVYEQYF
TGCGCCAGCAGCCAAGTGGGGGCGGTATACGAGCAGTACTTC
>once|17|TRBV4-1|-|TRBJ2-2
CASSQETYRANTGELFF
TGCGCCAGCAGCCAAGAGACGTACAGGGCGAACACCGGGGAGCTGTTTTTT
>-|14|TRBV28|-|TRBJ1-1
CASSLSPLNTEAFF
TGTGCCAGCAGTTTAAGTCCCCTGAACACTGAAGCTTTCTTT
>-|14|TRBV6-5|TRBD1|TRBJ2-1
CASNRDRGNSEQFF
TGTGCCAGCAATCGGGACAGGGGGAACAGTGAGCAGTTCTTC
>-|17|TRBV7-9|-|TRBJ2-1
CASSPGTTGGAYNEQFF
TGTGCCAGCAGCCCCGGGACGACCGGAGGGGCCTACAATGAGCAGTTCTTC
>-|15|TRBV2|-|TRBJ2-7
CASSRAGTLDYEQYF
TGTGCCAGCAGTCGGGCCGGGACGCTGGACTACGAGCAGTACTTC
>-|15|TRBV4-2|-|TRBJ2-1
CASSQDGRLVGEQFF
TGTGCCAGCAGCCAAGACGGGAGACTGGTAGGTGAGCAGTTCTTC
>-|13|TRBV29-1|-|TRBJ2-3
CSVATRLSDTQYF
TGCAGCGTTGCGACCCGGCTTTCAGATACGCAGTATTTT
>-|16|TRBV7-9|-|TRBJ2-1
CASSADSNPLYNEQFF
TGTGCCAGCAGCGCCGACAGTAACCCCCTCTACAATGAGCAGTTCTTC
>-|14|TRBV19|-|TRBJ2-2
CATTLSLNTGELFF
TGTGCCACAACTCTTTCCCTAAACACCGGGGAGCTGTTTTTT
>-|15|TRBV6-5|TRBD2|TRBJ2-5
CASSYSPRGGGSQYF
TGTGCCAGCAGTTACTCGCCTCGTGGGGGAGGGTCCCAGTACTTC
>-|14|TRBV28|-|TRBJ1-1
CASSFIGPNTEAFF
TGTGCCAGCAGTTTTATCGGACCGAACACTGAAGCTTTCTTT
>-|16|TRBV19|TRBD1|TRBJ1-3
CASRSLGQDSGNTIYF
TGTGCCAGTAGGTCGCTCGGACAGGACTCTGGAAACACCATATATTTT
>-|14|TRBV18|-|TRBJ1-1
CASSPADENTEAFF
TGTGCCAGCTCACCAGCGGACGAGAACACTGAAGCTTTCTTT
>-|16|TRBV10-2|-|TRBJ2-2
CASRERGDSARGELFF
TGCGCCAGCCGGGAACGGGGAGATTCCGCCCGAGGGGAGCTGTTTTTT
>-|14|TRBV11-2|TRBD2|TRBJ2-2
CASSLVLAAGELFF
TGTGCCAGCAGCTTAGTACTAGCGGCCGGGGAGCTGTTTTTT
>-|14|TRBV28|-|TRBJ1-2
CASSLILGQEGYTF
TGTGCCAGCAGTTTGATCCTAGGGCAGGAGGGCTACACCTTC
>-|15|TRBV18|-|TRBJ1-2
CASSYTFREERGYTF
TGTGCCAGCTCATATACCTTCAGGGAGGAGCGAGGCTACACCTTC
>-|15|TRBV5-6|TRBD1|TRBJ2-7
CASSLLGQGIYEQYF
TGTGCCAGCAGCTTGTTGGGACAGGGGATCTACGAGCAGTACTTC
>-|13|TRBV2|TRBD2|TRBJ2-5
CASNAGLSETQYF
TGTGCCAGTAACGCGGGACTATCGGAGACCCAGTACTTC
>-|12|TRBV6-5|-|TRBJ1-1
CASSSEGVKAFF
TGTGCCAGCAGTTCCGAGGGGGTGAAAGCTTTCTTT
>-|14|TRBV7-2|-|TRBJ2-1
CASSFSGTYNEQFF
TGTGCCAGCAGCTTTTCCGGGACTTACAATGAGCAGTTCTTC
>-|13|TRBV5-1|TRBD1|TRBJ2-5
CASSLQGQETQYF
TGCGCCAGCAGCTTACAGGGGCAAGAGACCCAGTACTTC
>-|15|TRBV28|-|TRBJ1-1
CASSRAVGRNTEAFF
TGTGCCAGCAGTCGGGCGGTCGGAAGGAACACTGAAGCTTTCTTT
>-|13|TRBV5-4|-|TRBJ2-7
CASSQIFSYEKYF
TGTGCCAGCAGCCAAATCTTCTCGTACGAGAAGTACTTC
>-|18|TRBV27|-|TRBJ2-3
CASSLESVGRGGPDTQYF
TGTGCCAGCAGTTTAGAATCGGTGGGGCGAGGTGGCCCCGATACGCAGTATTTT
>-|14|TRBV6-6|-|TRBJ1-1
CASSLGLMNTEAFF
TGTGCCAGCAGCCTGGGACTGATGAACACTGAAGCTTTCTTT
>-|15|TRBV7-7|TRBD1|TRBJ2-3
CASSSRDRGSDTQYF
TGTGCCAGCAGCTCACGGGACAGGGGTTCAGATACGCAGTATTTT
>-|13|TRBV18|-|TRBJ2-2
CASSPQNTGELFF
TGTGCCAGCTCACCGCAGAACACCGGGGAGCTGTTTTTT
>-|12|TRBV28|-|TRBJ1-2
CASSLYDYGYTF
TGTGCCAGCAGTTTATATGACTATGGCTACACCTTC
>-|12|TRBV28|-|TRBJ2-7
CASTGATYEQYF
TGTGCCAGCACGGGAGCGACCTACGAGCAGTACTTC
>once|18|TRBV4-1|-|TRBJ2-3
CASSQGQIANAYTDTQYF
TGCGCCAGCAGCCAAGGTCAAATAGCGAACGCTTACACAGATACGCAGTATTTT